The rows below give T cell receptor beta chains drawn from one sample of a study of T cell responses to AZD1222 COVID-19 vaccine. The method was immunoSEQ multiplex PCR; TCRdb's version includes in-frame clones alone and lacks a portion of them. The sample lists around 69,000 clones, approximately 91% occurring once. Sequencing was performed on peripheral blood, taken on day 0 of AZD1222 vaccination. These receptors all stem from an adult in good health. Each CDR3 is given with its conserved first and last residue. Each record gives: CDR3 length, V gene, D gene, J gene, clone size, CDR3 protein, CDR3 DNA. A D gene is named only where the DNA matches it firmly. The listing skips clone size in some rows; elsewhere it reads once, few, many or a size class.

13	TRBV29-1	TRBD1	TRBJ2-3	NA	CRGGQAEADTQYF	TGCAGGGGGGGACAGGCTGAAGCAGATACGCAGTATTTT
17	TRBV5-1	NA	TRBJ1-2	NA	CASSSPDTFLRGYGYTF	TGCGCCAGCAGCTCGCCAGACACCTTCCTCCGAGGCTATGGCTACACCTTC
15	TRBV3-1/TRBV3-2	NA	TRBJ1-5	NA	CASSQGRGANQPQHF	TGTGCCAGCAGCCAAGGACGCGGAGCCAATCAGCCCCAGCATTTT
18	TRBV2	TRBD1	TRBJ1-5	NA	CASSEIRIGQVSNQPQHF	TGTGCCAGCAGTGAAATCCGGATTGGACAGGTTAGCAATCAGCCCCAGCATTTT
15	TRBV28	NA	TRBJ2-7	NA	CASSSEGQRPYEQYF	TGTGCCAGCAGCTCGGAGGGGCAGAGACCCTACGAGCAGTACTTC
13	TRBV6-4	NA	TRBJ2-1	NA	CASSDGGPHEQFF	TGTGCCAGCAGTGACGGCGGGCCCCATGAGCAGTTCTTC
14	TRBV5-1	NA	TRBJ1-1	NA	CASSWTDPSTEAFF	TGCGCCAGCAGCTGGACGGATCCTTCGACTGAAGCTTTCTTT
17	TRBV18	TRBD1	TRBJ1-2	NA	CASSPLRRQGLVYGYTF	TGTGCCAGCTCACCACTCCGACGACAGGGGTTAGTGTATGGCTACACCTTC
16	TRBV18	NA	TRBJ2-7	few	CASSDLTGPYSYEQYF	TGTGCCAGCTCTGACCTCACAGGGCCTTACTCCTACGAGCAGTACTTC
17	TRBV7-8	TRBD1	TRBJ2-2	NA	CASSYTRGQGNTGELFF	TGTGCCAGCAGCTACACCAGGGGGCAGGGGAACACCGGGGAGCTGTTTTTT
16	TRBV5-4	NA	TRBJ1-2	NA	CASSSLGTQSNYGYTF	TGTGCCAGCAGCTCTTTAGGGACACAGTCTAACTATGGCTACACCTTC
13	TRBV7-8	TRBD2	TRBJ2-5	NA	CASSLGLAGTQYF	TGTGCCAGCAGCCTGGGGCTAGCGGGGACCCAGTACTTC
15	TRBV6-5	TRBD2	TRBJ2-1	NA	CASSPSGRHYNEQFF	TGTGCCAGCAGCCCAAGCGGGAGACACTACAATGAGCAGTTCTTC
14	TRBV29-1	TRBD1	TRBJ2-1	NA	CSVVGTGGYNEQFF	TGCAGCGTTGTGGGGACAGGGGGTTACAATGAGCAGTTCTTC
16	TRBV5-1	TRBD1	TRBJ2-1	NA	CASSIRTGGASNEQFF	TGCGCCAGCAGCATTCGGACAGGGGGCGCGTCCAATGAGCAGTTCTTC
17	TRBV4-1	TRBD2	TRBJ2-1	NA	CASRGGAGGPFGVEQFF	TGCGCCAGTCGGGGGGGAGCGGGAGGGCCTTTTGGGGTTGAGCAGTTCTTC
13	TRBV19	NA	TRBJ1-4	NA	CASRGNRNEKLFF	TGTGCCAGTAGAGGTAATCGTAATGAAAAACTGTTTTTT
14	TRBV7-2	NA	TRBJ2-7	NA	CASSLGGRLREQYF	TGTGCCAGCAGCTTAGGCGGAAGGCTTCGCGAGCAGTACTTC
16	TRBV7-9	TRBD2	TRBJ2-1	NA	CASSWWRGGLYNEQFF	TGTGCCAGCAGCTGGTGGCGGGGGGGCCTCTACAATGAGCAGTTCTTC
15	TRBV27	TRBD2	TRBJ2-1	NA	CASSLMGTSGNEQFF	TGTGCCAGCAGTTTAATGGGGACTAGCGGGAATGAGCAGTTCTTC
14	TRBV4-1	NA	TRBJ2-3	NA	CASSQGRATDTQYF	TGCGCCAGCAGCCAAGGTCGAGCGACCGATACGCAGTATTTT
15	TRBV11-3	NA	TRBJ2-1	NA	CASSLGGGSSDEQFF	TGTGCCAGCAGCTTAGGTGGGGGCAGTAGTGATGAGCAGTTCTTC
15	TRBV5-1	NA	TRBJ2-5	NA	CASTYSGALQETQYF	TGCGCCAGCACCTACAGTGGGGCCTTACAAGAGACCCAGTACTTC
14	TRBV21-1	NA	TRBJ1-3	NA	CAHAGDRAGNTIYF	TGTGCCCATGCGGGCGACAGGGCTGGAAACACCATATATTTT
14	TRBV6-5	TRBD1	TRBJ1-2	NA	CASSTRDRGLGYTF	TGTGCCAGCAGTACCCGCGACAGGGGACTTGGCTACACCTTC
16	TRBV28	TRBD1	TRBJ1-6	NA	CASRTPGQGNNSPLHF	TGTGCCAGCAGGACTCCGGGACAGGGAAATAATTCACCCCTCCACTTT
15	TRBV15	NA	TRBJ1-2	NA	CATSRGPALDYGYTF	TGTGCCACCAGCAGGGGACCTGCCTTGGACTATGGCTACACCTTC
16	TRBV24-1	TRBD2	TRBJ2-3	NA	CATSDHSGGSTDTQYF	TGTGCCACCAGTGATCATAGCGGGGGTAGCACAGATACGCAGTATTTT
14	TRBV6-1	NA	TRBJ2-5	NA	CASSEGGHQETQYF	TGTGCCAGCAGTGAAGGAGGCCACCAAGAGACCCAGTACTTC